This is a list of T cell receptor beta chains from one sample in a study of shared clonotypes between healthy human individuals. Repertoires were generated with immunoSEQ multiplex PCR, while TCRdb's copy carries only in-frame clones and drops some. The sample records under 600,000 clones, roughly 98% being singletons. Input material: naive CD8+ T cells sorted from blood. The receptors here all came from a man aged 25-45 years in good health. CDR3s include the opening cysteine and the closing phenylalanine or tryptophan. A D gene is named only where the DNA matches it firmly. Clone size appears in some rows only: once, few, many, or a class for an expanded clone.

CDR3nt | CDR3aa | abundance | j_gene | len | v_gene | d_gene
TGTGCCAGCAGCGTCATTGGGTCGTGGGCACCCCTTGGGACTGAAGCTTTCTTT | CASSVIGSWAPLGTEAFF | once | TRBJ1-1 | 18 | TRBV27 | -
TGTGCCTGGAGTCGGGGATTTGGAGAGCAGTACTTC | CAWSRGFGEQYF | - | TRBJ2-7 | 12 | TRBV30 | -
TGTGCCAGCAGCTTAGATGTTCGCACAGGGACTAGAGAGGAGACCCAGTACTTC | CASSLDVRTGTREETQYF | - | TRBJ2-5 | 18 | TRBV11-2 | TRBD2
TGTGCCAGCAGCCCTTTGGAAAGGTTGGGCACAGATACGCAGTATTTT | CASSPLERLGTDTQYF | - | TRBJ2-3 | 16 | TRBV7-2 | -
TGTGCCAGCAGTTTCAACATCGCGGGAGAATTGTTTGAGCAGTACTTC | CASSFNIAGELFEQYF | - | TRBJ2-7 | 16 | TRBV28 | TRBD2
TGTGCCAGCAGCCGTGCAGCGGGAGCTCAGAATGAGCAGTTCTTC | CASSRAAGAQNEQFF | - | TRBJ2-1 | 15 | TRBV7-7 | TRBD2
TGTGCCAGCAGCACCGCGGTGGGTGGGTCCTACGAGCAGTACTTC | CASSTAVGGSYEQYF | - | TRBJ2-7 | 15 | TRBV7-9 | -
TGCAGCGTTGAAGTAATTAACAGGGCTGGCACCGGGGAGCTGTTTTTT | CSVEVINRAGTGELFF | - | TRBJ2-2 | 16 | TRBV29-1 | -
TGTGCCAGCAGTTGGGAAAGCTCCTACGAGCAGTACTTC | CASSWESSYEQYF | - | TRBJ2-7 | 13 | TRBV25-1 | -
TGTGCCAGCAGTTACTCGGACAGGGGGCGTGAGACCCAGTACTTC | CASSYSDRGRETQYF | - | TRBJ2-5 | 15 | TRBV6-5 | TRBD1
TGTGCCAGCAGCTTGGGGGTGGACAGGGCGGTCGACGAGCAGTACTTC | CASSLGVDRAVDEQYF | - | TRBJ2-7 | 16 | TRBV5-6 | TRBD1
TGCAGCGCCGGGACAGGGGGCAGTGAGCAGTTCTTC | CSAGTGGSEQFF | - | TRBJ2-1 | 12 | TRBV29-1 | TRBD1
TGTGCCAGCAGCCCCAGGGACGTCAGGGGAAACACCTTC | CASSPRDVRGNTF | once | TRBJ1-2 | 13 | TRBV7-9 | -
TGTGCCAGCAGCTTATATTTAGGGGAAAAACTGTTTTTT | CASSLYLGEKLFF | - | TRBJ1-4 | 13 | TRBV7-2 | -
TGTGCCAGCAGTCCCCTGAGGGGCCGGACTGAAGCTTTCTTT | CASSPLRGRTEAFF | - | TRBJ1-1 | 14 | TRBV25-1 | -
TGCGCCAGCAGTCCTATTGACAGGGGAAGTGGCACAGATACGCAGTATTTT | CASSPIDRGSGTDTQYF | - | TRBJ2-3 | 17 | TRBV10-1 | TRBD1
TGTGCCAGCAGCTCAACAAGGACCAGCACCGGGGAGCTGTTTTTT | CASSSTRTSTGELFF | - | TRBJ2-2 | 15 | TRBV11-2 | -
TGTGCCAGCAGCTTCTGGCAGGGGAGCACTGAAGCTTTCTTT | CASSFWQGSTEAFF | - | TRBJ1-1 | 14 | TRBV7-6 | -
TGCGCCAGCAGCTTGGGTAGGCCTGGGGGCCAAGAGACCCAGTACTTC | CASSLGRPGGQETQYF | - | TRBJ2-5 | 16 | TRBV5-1 | -
TGTGCCAGCAGTTCGGTAGCTCTAATAACAGATACGCAGTATTTT | CASSSVALITDTQYF | - | TRBJ2-3 | 15 | TRBV28 | -
TGTGCCAGCAGCTCGGGACTAGGGTTCTACGAGCAGTACTTC | CASSSGLGFYEQYF | once | TRBJ2-7 | 14 | TRBV7-2 | TRBD2
TGTGCCAGTAGTATCCCCGATAGGCCCAACGTCCTGACTTTC | CASSIPDRPNVLTF | - | TRBJ2-6 | 14 | TRBV19 | -
TGTGCCAGCAGCGACAGGAGTTATCCTGAAGCTTTCTTT | CASSDRSYPEAFF | - | TRBJ1-1 | 13 | TRBV28 | -
TGTGCCAGCAGCTTCGGACAGGCGCTCTACAATGAGCAGTTCTTC | CASSFGQALYNEQFF | - | TRBJ2-1 | 15 | TRBV7-6 | TRBD1
TGTGCCAGCAGCTTAGACGGGAGGGCCAACGAGCAGTACTTC | CASSLDGRANEQYF | - | TRBJ2-7 | 14 | TRBV7-6 | TRBD2
TGTGCCCTGCGGGACAGGGGGCGAGATACGCAGTATTTT | CALRDRGRDTQYF | once | TRBJ2-3 | 13 | TRBV28 | TRBD1
TGTGCCAGCGGCTTTGCGGATAGCAATCAGCCCCAGCATTTT | CASGFADSNQPQHF | - | TRBJ1-5 | 14 | TRBV9 | -
TGTGCCAGTAGTAGAGGGACTAGCGGTTTGGCGTACAATGAGCAGTTCTTC | CASSRGTSGLAYNEQFF | - | TRBJ2-1 | 17 | TRBV19 | TRBD2
TGTGCCAGTAGTATGAACACGAACACTGAAGCTTTCTTT | CASSMNTNTEAFF | - | TRBJ1-1 | 13 | TRBV19 | -
TGTGCCAGTTGCGGGACAGGGTTGTACAATGAGCAGTTCTTC | CASCGTGLYNEQFF | - | TRBJ2-1 | 14 | TRBV27 | TRBD1
TGTGCCAGCAGCTTAGGTCTGGGACAGCCCTATTCCGAGCAGTACTTC | CASSLGLGQPYSEQYF | - | TRBJ2-7 | 16 | TRBV7-6 | TRBD1
TGTGCCAGCAGCTCCGGGACAGGGGGCGCAGATACGCAGTATTTT | CASSSGTGGADTQYF | - | TRBJ2-3 | 15 | TRBV27 | TRBD1
TGTGCCAGCAGCTTATTCTACAGGGATAGCACAGATACGCAGTATTTT | CASSLFYRDSTDTQYF | - | TRBJ2-3 | 16 | TRBV11-2 | -
TGTGCCAGCAGCTTGGATCCGGGACAGGGTTACAATGAGCAGTTCTTC | CASSLDPGQGYNEQFF | - | TRBJ2-1 | 16 | TRBV5-6 | TRBD1
TGTGCCAGCAGTCCCGGACAGCCCTTT | CASSPGQPF | - | TRBJ1-1 | 9 | TRBV27 | -
TGCGCCAGCAGCCTGGGGGGGACTCATCAGCCCCAGCATTTT | CASSLGGTHQPQHF | - | TRBJ1-5 | 14 | TRBV5-1 | -
TGTGCCAGCAGCTTACTTGCAGAGACCCAGTACTTC | CASSLLAETQYF | - | TRBJ2-5 | 12 | TRBV11-2 | -
TGCAGTGCCAAGATGGCCAATGAGCAGTTCTTC | CSAKMANEQFF | - | TRBJ2-1 | 11 | TRBV20-1 | -
TGTGCCAGCAGCCCACAAGATCGCCCCTACGAGCAGTACTTC | CASSPQDRPYEQYF | - | TRBJ2-7 | 14 | TRBV11-3 | -
TGCAGCGTTGTGGTGGATGCGAACACCGGGGAGCTGTTTTTT | CSVVVDANTGELFF | - | TRBJ2-2 | 14 | TRBV29-1 | -
TGTGCCAGCAGCTTCGGGACAGCAAATCAGCCCCAGCATTTT | CASSFGTANQPQHF | - | TRBJ1-5 | 14 | TRBV11-2 | TRBD1
TGTGCCAGCAGCAGGGGTTGGTGGAATCAGCCCCAGCATTTT | CASSRGWWNQPQHF | - | TRBJ1-5 | 14 | TRBV11-3 | -
TGTGCCAGCAGCGCCCCCGGGAGCCAAGAGACCCAGTACTTC | CASSAPGSQETQYF | - | TRBJ2-5 | 14 | TRBV13 | -
TGTGCCAGCAGCCCCTCCGGGAGGCCTTTCGGAGGCGGGGAGCTGTTTTTT | CASSPSGRPFGGGELFF | - | TRBJ2-2 | 17 | TRBV7-2 | TRBD2
TGTGCCAGCAGTTACCAAGGGGTTGGGCCAGAGACCCAGTACTTC | CASSYQGVGPETQYF | - | TRBJ2-5 | 15 | TRBV6-5 | -
TGTGCCAGCAGCGGACAAACCCAACCTTCGCTCTACAATGAGCAGTTCTTC | CASSGQTQPSLYNEQFF | - | TRBJ2-1 | 17 | TRBV7-9 | -
TGTGCCAGCAGCTCCTCGAGGGGACAGGGGGCGCAAAATGAGCAGTTCTTC | CASSSSRGQGAQNEQFF | - | TRBJ2-1 | 17 | TRBV7-9 | TRBD1
TGTGCCACCAGCAGACTTAGCGGGAACGCCGGGGAGCTGTTTTTT | CATSRLSGNAGELFF | - | TRBJ2-2 | 15 | TRBV15 | TRBD2
TGTGCCTGGAGTGTACAGTGGAATGAGCAGTTCTTC | CAWSVQWNEQFF | - | TRBJ2-1 | 12 | TRBV30 | -
TGTGCCAGCAGCTTACAGGTCTCCTACGAGCAGTACTTC | CASSLQVSYEQYF | - | TRBJ2-7 | 13 | TRBV7-9 | -